The clone carrying this T cell receptor beta chain appeared once. What it binds is not known. V was clipped by 2 bases and J by 3 bases, with 14 bases between them. In germline, CDR1 is SNHLY, CDR2 FYNNEI. This CDR3 is 16 amino acids long. Reverse transcription of about 0.45 to 1 ug RNA used random hexamers. An immunoSEQ multiplex PCR generated amplified TCR beta CDR3 products spanning 54 Vbeta and 13 Jbeta. TCRdb processed the immunoSEQ multiplex PCR reads anew with MiXCR; each CDR3 protein has one entry. The sample lists 210,000 or so distinct CDR3 sequences, 80% to 95% occurring once. From blood CD8+ and CD4+ T cells, the TCR beta chain was sequenced. TEMRA cells were FACS-enriched and CD8+ and CD4+ T cells negatively isolated. This specimen comes from a study of CD8 T cells in Susac syndrome. Whole-study findings and limits: The study's TCR sequencing and HLA analysis drew on a certain number of individuals. That number was acknowledged as relatively small.

The sequence came from a human donor with multiple sclerosis. Sample: CD8+ T cells from PBMCs. The J gene is TRBJ1-5, the V gene TRBV2; no reliable D call. Here the CDR3 reads CASSEKQPITNQPQHF. The CDR3 DNA is TGTGCCAGCAGTGAAAAACAGCCGATAACCAATCAGCCCCAGCATTTT.